The 5 T cell receptor beta chains presented below share a single source sample, sequenced in a study of radiation and T cells in renal cell carcinoma. Specified treatment: treatment-naive control, cytoreductive nephrectomy. The assay was immunoSEQ multiplex PCR, and TCRdb's table has in-frame clones only and misses some. The sample lists roughly 10,000 clones, 58% occurring once. The sample consisted of tumor tissue, taken from a patient whose treatment was nephrectomy without radiotherapy. The receptors come from a man aged 35 to 55 with renal cell carcinoma.

This clone was seen a handful of times. This chain joins TRBV19 and TRBJ1-2, with 7 bases aligning to TRBD1. The J segment lost 10 bases and the V segment lost 4 bases, leaving 12 bases of the junction unmatched. This CDR3 comprises 14 residues. CDR1 is LNHDA, CDR2 SQIVND, per germline (reference sequence). The CDR3 DNA sequence: TGTGCCAGTAGTAGTCAGACAGGGATGGTTGACTACACCTTC. This translates into CASSSQTGMVDYTF.

This clone turned up a few times. The V call is TRBV27, the J call TRBJ2-3, with D possibly TRBD2 on 5 matching bases. The V gene's germline CDR1 is MNHEY and CDR2 SMNVEV (reference sequence). The CDR3 has 15 amino acids. Trimming took off 1 base at V and 4 bases at J, with 12 bases between the two ends. DNA for the CDR3: TGTGCCAGCAGTTTATTCGCTAGCAGGTCAGATACGCAGTATTTT. It is translated as CASSLFASRSDTQYF.

This clone was counted a few times. CDR3 nucleotide sequence: TGTGCCAGCAGTGATTGGGGGGTCACAGATACGCAGTATTTT. Translated, it gives CASSDWGVTDTQYF. The chain has TRBV6-1 and TRBJ2-3, with D possibly matching TRBD2 (6 bases). V lost 3 bases and J lost 2, with 9 bases in between. The CDR3 is 14 residues long. The germline V gene encodes CDR1 MNHNS and CDR2 SASEGT.

The chain combines TRBV7-2 with TRBJ1-5; 8 bases align to TRBD1. Germline assignment: CDR1 SGHTA and CDR2 FQGNSA. The ends lost 6 bases at V and 2 bases at J; junction bases unmatched: 6. This CDR3 comprises 15 residues. Written as DNA, the CDR3 is TGTGCCAGCAGGGCGACAGGGGTCGGCAATCAGCCCCAGCATTTT. Translation: CASRATGVGNQPQHF.

V is TRBV18 and J is TRBJ2-7, with a tentative D call TRBD2 (5 bases). The germline V and J ends were trimmed by 0 bases and 0 bases, with 9 bases remaining between them. The CDR3 contains 15 residues. Germline V lookup: CDR1 KGHSH, CDR2 LQKENI. CDR3 coding DNA: TGTGCCAGCTCACCACCGGAGCGGCCCTCCTACGAGCAGTACTTC. Residues: CASSPPERPSYEQYF. Using reference TRBV18 and TRBJ2-7 for the parts outside the CDR3, the full variable domain is NAGVMQNPRHLVRRRGQEARLRCSPMKGHSHVYWYRQLPEEGLKFMVYLQKENIIDESGMPKERFSAEFPKEGPSILRIQQVVRGDSAAYFCASSPPERPSYEQYFGPGTRLTVT.